The 10 T cell receptor beta chains below all came from one sample that was sequenced in a study of a mutant IDH1 vaccine in newly diagnosed glioma. Time point here: week 35, safety follow-up. The study gave 300 ug of mutant IDH1 20-mer peptide per vaccine dose, with topical imiquimod. Their target antigens are unknown. Sequencing used immunoSEQ multiplex PCR; TCRdb keeps in-frame clones, though not all of them. The sample includes approximately 66,000 clones, 80% to 85% of them seen just once. The sequences come from PBMCs, collected from a glioma patient whose treatment included an IDH1 peptide vaccine. The receptors stem from a man aged 25 to 45 with glioma.

The V call is TRBV18, the J call TRBJ2-7; D perhaps matches TRBD2 (6 bases). The CDR3 consists of 14 residues. In germline, CDR1 is KGHSH, CDR2 LQKENI. Trimming removed 6 bases from V and 5 bases from J, with 17 bases in between. The CDR3 coding sequence is TGTGCCAGCTCCCCCGGGGTTGGGAGGCACGAGCAGTACTTC. Amino acid sequence: CASSPGVGRHEQYF.

J is TRBJ2-1 and V is TRBV5-1; 7 bases agree with TRBD1. CDR1 and CDR2 from the germline V gene are SGHRS and YFSETQ. Losses at the gene ends were 5 bases for V and 2 bases for J; bases not matched to a gene: 7. CDR3 length equals 15 residues. In nucleotides, the CDR3 is TGCGCCAGCAGAGGAGGCAGGGGGACCTACAATGAGCAGTTCTTC. It is translated as CASRGGRGTYNEQFF.

V gene TRBV7-9 combines with J gene TRBJ2-1, with 8 positions matching TRBD2. V lost 2 bases, J lost 8 bases, and 14 bases stayed unmatched. The CDR3 runs to 17 residues. The germline CDR1 and CDR2 sequences are SEHNR and FQNEAQ (reference sequence). CDR3 coding DNA: TGTGCCAGCAGCTTAAATTGGGGCGGGGGGAGTTCACATGAGCAGTTCTTC. This sequence encodes CASSLNWGGGSSHEQFF.

The J gene is TRBJ2-2, the V gene TRBV2; D unresolved. V gave up 8 bases and J gave up 2 bases, with 12 bases separating them. Germline loops: CDR1 SNHLY, CDR2 FYNNEI. CDR3 size: 14 residues. The CDR3 region has the DNA TGTGCCAGCTCTATGGCTAGTAACACCGGGGAGCTGTTTTTT. Translation: CASSMASNTGELFF.

V and J are TRBV5-6 and TRBJ1-1; no definite D call. V was clipped by 2 bases and J by 5 bases, with 16 bases between them. The CDR3 is made up of 15 amino acids. From germline, CDR1 is SGHDT and CDR2 YYEEEE. The CDR3 DNA sequence: TGTGCCAGCAGCTTCGAGGACGGACGGGATACTGAAGCTTTCTTT. Residues: CASSFEDGRDTEAFF.

CDR3 sequence reads: CASRLRDPGTEAFF. CDR3 DNA sequence: TGCGCCAGCAGACTCAGGGATCCGGGCACTGAAGCTTTCTTT. The gene calls are TRBV5-1 and TRBJ1-1, with D perhaps matching TRBD1 (5 bases). The ends were cut back, 5 bases at V and 4 bases at J, with 15 bases in the middle. The CDR3 is made up of 14 amino acids. Germline V CDR1 and CDR2: SGHRS, YFSETQ.

This chain uses TRBV5-1 with TRBJ2-7; 7 nucleotides match TRBD1. This CDR3 is built from 16 residues. CDR1 and CDR2 from the germline V gene are SGHRS and YFSETQ. V lost 0 bases, J lost 0 bases, and 6 bases stayed unmatched. The CDR3 DNA is TGCGCCAGCAGCTTGGCGCCGGGACAGAGCTCCTACGAGCAGTACTTC. Encoded protein: CASSLAPGQSSYEQYF. The whole variable domain, remainder taken from reference TRBV5-1 and TRBJ2-7, is KAGVTQTPRYLIKTRGQQVTLSCSPISGHRSVSWYQQTPGQGLQFLFEYFSETQRNKGNFPGRFSGRQFSNSRSEMNVSTLELGDSALYLCASSLAPGQSSYEQYFGPGTRLTVT.

The chain joins TRBV5-6 to TRBJ1-3; D not certain. Germline V gene lookup returns CDR1 SGHDT and CDR2 YYEEEE. This CDR3 has 15 residues. V dropped 4 bases and J dropped 1 base, with 12 bases sitting between them. Written as DNA, the CDR3 is TGTGCCAGCAGCCTGGTAGGGCGGTCTGGAAACACCATATATTTT. Amino acids: CASSLVGRSGNTIYF. Full variable domain (rest looked up from reference TRBV5-6 and TRBJ1-3): DAGVTQSPTHLIKTRGQQVTLRCSPKSGHDTVSWYQQALGQGPQFIFQYYEEEERQRGNFPDRFSGHQFPNYSSELNVNALLLGDSALYLCASSLVGRSGNTIYFGEGSWLTVV.

The V gene is TRBV5-6, the J gene TRBJ1-5; D may be TRBD1 (6 bases). CDR3 length: 15 amino acids. The germline V and J ends were trimmed by 2 bases and 8 bases, with 17 bases remaining between them. The germline V gene has CDR1 SGHDT and CDR2 YYEEEE. DNA for the CDR3: TGTGCCAGCAGCTTTGGCGGGAGGGGGATGGAGCCCCAGCATTTT. Residues: CASSFGGRGMEPQHF.

The gene calls are TRBV6-4 and TRBJ2-2; D may be TRBD2 (5 bases). The CDR3 totals 14 residues. V was clipped by 8 bases and J by 4 bases, with 14 bases between them. Germline V lookup: CDR1 MRHNA, CDR2 SNTAGT. Here the CDR3 reads CASGSQAGTGELFF. Written as DNA, the CDR3 is TGTGCCAGCGGTTCCCAGGCGGGCACCGGGGAGCTGTTTTTT.